This TCR beta chain was captured in a study of T cells after posttransplantation cyclophosphamide. The study's findings and limits: TRB clonality was highly associated with recipient CMV seropositivity and reactivation. Donor CD8+ memory clones often dominated recipient blood repertoires at later times. TRB overlap between skin or GI tissue T cells and blood was limited.

Busulfan-fludarabine conditioning, marrow transplant, and cyclophosphamide on days +3 and +4 were administered. The CDR3 extends over 15 amino acids. V was shortened by 5 bases and J by 1 base, with 14 bases between the two germline ends. CDR1 is SEHNR and CDR2 is FQNEAQ in the germline V gene (reference sequence). Sequencing used immunoSEQ multiplex PCR; TCRdb keeps in-frame clones, though not all of them. The table records about 43,000 clones, less than 95% of them present only once. Points on this clone: Its antigen is unidentified.

The sample was PBMCs, taken 55 to 70 days after allogeneic stem cell transplant with posttransplant cyclophosphamide. This chain connects TRBV7-9 to TRBJ2-5, with D possibly matching TRBD2 (6 bases). The receptor's source is a male patient aged 60 to 75 who received an allogeneic stem cell transplant from a related donor and was CMV-positive. Certain T cells may be donor cells from the graft. The CDR3 here is CASSRDLTSQETQYF. CDR3 DNA: TGTGCCAGCAGCAGAGATCTGACTAGCCAAGAGACCCAGTACTTC.